This is a list of T cell receptor beta chains from one sample in a study of T cell repertoires in cytomegalovirus infection. The antigens of these receptors remain unknown. MiXCR, applied by TCRdb to the reads, yields one record per CDR3 protein. The sample holds roughly 570,000 distinct CDR3 sequences, around two fifths seen once. Sequenced here: cultured PBMCs, sampled from culture after CMV antigen stimulation. The source is a human donor in good health (CMV status not recorded). Some clones in this sample may be carry-over from other donors' samples. Both conserved end residues are part of each CDR3. Expanded clones get a size class; other rows say once, few or many, or leave the size out.

clone_size	v_call	cdr3_aa
few	TRBV7-9	CASSKDGGDTQYF
.	TRBV27	CASSLHSQNTEAFF
.	TRBV5-5	CASSSTWGPGTEAFF
few	TRBV6-2/TRBV6-3	CASSYPFGHNQPQHF
.	TRBV11-1	CASSQLDRGRNIQYF
few	TRBV19	CASSFSRKANQPQHF
few	TRBV7-9	CASSPGVYRDRHNTQYF
.	TRBV15	CATSRGTGGNQPQHF
few	TRBV7-6	CASSLSRLQETQYF
.	TRBV7-8	CASSFLFRAGTHWNTEAFF
.	TRBV10-3	CAISDNRGWSSYEQYF
.	TRBV6-1	CASSEVGYGGGITGNTIYF
few	TRBV7-4	CASSFQGPTEAFF
.	TRBV6-5	CASRGTGRGSPLHF
.	TRBV20-1	CSALDRTADTQYF
once	TRBV7-2	CASTGTSGGGTGELFF
.	TRBV5-3	CASSLPARGDGGDTQYF
few	TRBV7-9	CASSLGIGRGRYEQYF
few	TRBV7-2	CASSTQGQAYNEQFF
few	TRBV3-1	CASSQGDRFHTEAFF
few	TRBV12-3/TRBV12-4	CASSLTGTGTSF
few	TRBV6-6	CASGREGTQYF
.	TRBV7-4	CASSTRARDNTYEQYF
.	TRBV18	CASSPQGAGSNQPQHF
once	TRBV3-1	CASSQAGTTDTQYF
.	TRBV7-2	CASSHTTGYGNQPQHF
few	TRBV4-1	CASSQGPGRYNEKLFF
few	TRBV6-1	CATTGGDARTTQYF
few	TRBV7-6	CASSLGQSFSGNTIYF
.	TRBV6-2/TRBV6-3	CASKPFWRRDLNTEAFF
.	TRBV7-9	CASSPRVRNTIYF
.	TRBV5-1	CASSLVVGATDTQYF
.	TRBV20-1	CSASDAVAGYNEQFF
.	TRBV12-3/TRBV12-4	CASSSGTGGNEQYF
many	TRBV7-2	CASSLVRGTYEQYF
many	TRBV7-2	CASSPSGDYGYTF
.	TRBV25-1	CASSETDYGYTF
.	TRBV6-2/TRBV6-3	CASTTLRDYAYEQYF
few	TRBV7-9	CASSLVAEHTEAFF
.	TRBV11-2	CASSLTRAGSSYNEQFF
.	TRBV6-2/TRBV6-3	CASSARWLRGHNEQFF
many	TRBV7-8	CASSTDRGGGYTF
.	TRBV7-2	CASSSSGSVTQYF
few	TRBV6-1	CARGQANTGELFF
.	TRBV20-1	CSASIRVSYEQYF
.	TRBV10-3	CAISSTSGYNEQFF
few	TRBV7-2	CASSPTSQGNTIYF
.	TRBV7-9	CASTLTGAPNIQYF
few	TRBV7-2	CASSLGAIRDTQYF
.	TRBV5-1	CASSLAAGNSYEQYF
.	TRBV20-1	CSAGLADNEQFF
.	TRBV7-6	CASSQGQSNSPLHF